This TCR beta chain was found in a study of blood T cell repertoires in COVID-19. The CDR3 loop spans 15 amino acids. Germline-derived CDR1 and CDR2 are SGHTA and FQGTGA. The V and J ends lost 1 base and 3 bases respectively, with 12 bases between them. Under the authors' procedure: Nucleated cell number was recorded as an estimate derived from reference gene primer amplification. This table comes from immunoSEQ multiplex PCR, and its TCRdb copy is limited to in-frame clones, with some not included. V, J and clone size reflect that table, while D and trimming were determined from the DNA. The table lists around 60,000 clones, about 76% of them singletons.

Sequenced input: peripheral blood. V usage is TRBV7-3 and J usage is TRBJ1-1; D is possibly TRBD1 (5 bases). This receptor was obtained from a human donor in a cohort sampled during active COVID-19. The CDR3 DNA reads as TGTGCCAGCAGCTTAAACCCAGGGAGGCACACTGAAGCTTTCTTT. It encodes CASSLNPGRHTEAFF.